In this sample, the clone carrying this TCR beta chain turned up once. The data originate from a study of CD8+ T cells in alopecia areata. CDR1 is GTSNPN and CDR2 is SVGIG in the germline V gene (reference sequence). Trimming pared 1 base from V and 10 bases from J, leaving 11 bases between. The CDR3 is 13 residues long. Sequencing relied on a cDNA template that was reverse transcribed from extracted RNA. The table came from immunoSEQ multiplex PCR; TCRdb's copy has only in-frame clones and leaves some out. This table holds about 200,000 clones, around three fifths found once. The treatment: oral pan-JAK inhibitor, 5-10 mg twice daily.

Sequenced material: CD4+ T cells sorted from blood, taken at week 4, from a patient treated with tofacitinib. The receptor was derived from a human donor with alopecia areata. The rearrangement uses TRBV30 and TRBJ1-6; tentatively, D is TRBD1 (5 bases). CDR3 loop: CAWSGAWDSPLHF. In DNA, the CDR3 is TGTGCCTGGAGTGGAGCATGGGACTCACCCCTCCACTTT.